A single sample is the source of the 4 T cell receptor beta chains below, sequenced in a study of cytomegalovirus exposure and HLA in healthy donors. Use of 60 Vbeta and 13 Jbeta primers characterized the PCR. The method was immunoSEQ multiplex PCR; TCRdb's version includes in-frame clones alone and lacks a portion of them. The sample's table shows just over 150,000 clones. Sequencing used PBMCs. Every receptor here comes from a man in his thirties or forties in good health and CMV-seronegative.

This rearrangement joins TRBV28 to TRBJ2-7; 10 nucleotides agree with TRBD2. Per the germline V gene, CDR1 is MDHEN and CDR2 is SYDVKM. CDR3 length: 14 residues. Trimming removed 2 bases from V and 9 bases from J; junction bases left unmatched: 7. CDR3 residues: CASSLIAGGSLQYF. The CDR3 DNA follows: TGTGCCAGCAGTTTAATAGCGGGAGGATCACTGCAGTACTTC.

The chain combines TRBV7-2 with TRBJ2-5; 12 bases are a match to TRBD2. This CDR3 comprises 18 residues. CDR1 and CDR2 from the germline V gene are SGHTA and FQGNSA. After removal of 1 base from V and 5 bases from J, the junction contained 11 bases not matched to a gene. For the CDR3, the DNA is TGTGCCAGCAGCTTAGATGGTCTGCCTAGCGGGAGGGGGGAGACCCAGTACTTC. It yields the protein CASSLDGLPSGRGETQYF.

In DNA form, the CDR3 reads TGTGCCAGCAGTTACGAACAGTACAATGAGCAGTTCTTC. The encoded protein is CASSYEQYNEQFF. The J gene is TRBJ2-1, the V gene TRBV6-6; D unclear. Trimming took 2 bases from V and 4 from J, leaving 6 bases between them. Per germline, CDR1 MNHNY and CDR2 SVGAGI (reference sequence). The CDR3 loop spans 13 amino acids.

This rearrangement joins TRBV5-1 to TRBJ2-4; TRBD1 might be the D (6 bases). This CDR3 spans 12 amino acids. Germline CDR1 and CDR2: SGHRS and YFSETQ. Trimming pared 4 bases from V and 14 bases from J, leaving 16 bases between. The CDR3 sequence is CASSLERDKKYF. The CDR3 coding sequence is TGCGCCAGCAGCCTCGAACGGGACAAGAAGTACTTC.